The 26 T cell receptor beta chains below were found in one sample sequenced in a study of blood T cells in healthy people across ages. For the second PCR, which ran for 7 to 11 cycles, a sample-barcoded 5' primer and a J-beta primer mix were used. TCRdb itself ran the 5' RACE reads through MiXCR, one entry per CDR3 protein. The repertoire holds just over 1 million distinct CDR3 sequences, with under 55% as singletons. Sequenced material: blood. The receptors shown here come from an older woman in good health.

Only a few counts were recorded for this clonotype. CDR3 in amino acids: CSVEVQGAPAGELFF. For the CDR3, the DNA is TGCAGCGTTGAGGTGCAGGGGGCGCCCGCCGGGGAGCTGTTTTTT. V gene TRBV29-1 combines with J gene TRBJ2-2; 8 positions match TRBD1. This CDR3 is 15 amino acids long. Germline assignment: CDR1 SQVTM and CDR2 ANQGSEA. V trimming: 3 bases; J trimming: 6 bases; junction bases outside the gene matches: 9.

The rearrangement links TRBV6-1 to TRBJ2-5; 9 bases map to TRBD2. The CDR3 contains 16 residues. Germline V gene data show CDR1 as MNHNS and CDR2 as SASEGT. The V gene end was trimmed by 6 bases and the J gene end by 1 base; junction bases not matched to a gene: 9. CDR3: CASSPRGSGGQETQYF. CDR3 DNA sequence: TGTGCCAGCAGCCCCCGCGGTAGCGGGGGCCAAGAGACCCAGTACTTC.

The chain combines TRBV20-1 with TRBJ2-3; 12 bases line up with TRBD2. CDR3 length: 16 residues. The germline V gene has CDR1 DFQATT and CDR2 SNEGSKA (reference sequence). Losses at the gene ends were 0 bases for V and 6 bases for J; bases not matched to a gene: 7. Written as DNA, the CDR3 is TGCAGTGCTAGAGAGGTGACTAGCGGGAGTCTGGATACGCAGTATTTT. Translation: CSAREVTSGSLDTQYF.

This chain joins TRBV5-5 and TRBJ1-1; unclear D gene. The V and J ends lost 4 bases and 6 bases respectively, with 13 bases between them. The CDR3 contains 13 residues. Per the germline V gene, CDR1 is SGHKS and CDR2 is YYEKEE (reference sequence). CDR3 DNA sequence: TGTGCCAGCAGCCGGACCACCGGGGCTGAAGCTTTCTTT. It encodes CASSRTTGAEAFF.

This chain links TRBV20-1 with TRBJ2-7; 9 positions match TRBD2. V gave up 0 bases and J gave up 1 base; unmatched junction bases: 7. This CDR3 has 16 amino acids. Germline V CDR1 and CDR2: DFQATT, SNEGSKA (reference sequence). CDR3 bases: TGCAGTGCTAGAGATCGCGGTAGCGGGAGATCCTACGAGCAGTACTTC. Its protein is CSARDRGSGRSYEQYF.

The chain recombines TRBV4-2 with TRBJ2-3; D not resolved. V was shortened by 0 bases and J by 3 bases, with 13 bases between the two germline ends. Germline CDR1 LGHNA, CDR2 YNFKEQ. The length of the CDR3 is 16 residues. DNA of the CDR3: TGTGCCAGCAGCCAAGAAGGCAGCGTTGGGACAGATACGCAGTATTTT. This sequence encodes CASSQEGSVGTDTQYF.

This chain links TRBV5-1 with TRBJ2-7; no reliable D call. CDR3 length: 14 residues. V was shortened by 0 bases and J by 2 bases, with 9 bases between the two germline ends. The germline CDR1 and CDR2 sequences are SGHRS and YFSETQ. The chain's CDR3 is CASSLGYGTYEQYF. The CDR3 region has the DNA TGCGCCAGCAGCTTGGGATACGGAACCTACGAGCAGTACTTC. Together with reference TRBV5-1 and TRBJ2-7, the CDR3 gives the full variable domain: KAGVTQTPRYLIKTRGQQVTLSCSPISGHRSVSWYQQTPGQGLQFLFEYFSETQRNKGNFPGRFSGRQFSNSRSEMNVSTLELGDSALYLCASSLGYGTYEQYFGPGTRLTVT.

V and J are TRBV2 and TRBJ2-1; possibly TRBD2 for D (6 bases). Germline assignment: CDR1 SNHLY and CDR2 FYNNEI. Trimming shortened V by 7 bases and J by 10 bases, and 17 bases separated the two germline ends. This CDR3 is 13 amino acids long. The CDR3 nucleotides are TGTGCCAGCATGTTCACCCGGGGGAGGGAGCAGTTCTTC. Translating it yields CASMFTRGREQFF. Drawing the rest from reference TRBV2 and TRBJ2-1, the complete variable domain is EPEVTQTPSHQVTQMGQEVILRCVPISNHLYFYWYRQILGQKVEFLVSFYNNEISEKSEIFDDQFSVERPDGSNFTLKIRSTKLEDSAMYFCASMFTRGREQFFGPGTRLTVL.

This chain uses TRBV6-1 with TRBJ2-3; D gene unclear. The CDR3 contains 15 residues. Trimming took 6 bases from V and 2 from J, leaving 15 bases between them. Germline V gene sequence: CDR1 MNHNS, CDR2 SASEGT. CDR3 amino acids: CASSQARTPTDTQYF. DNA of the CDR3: TGTGCCAGCAGCCAAGCAAGAACTCCCACAGATACGCAGTATTTT.

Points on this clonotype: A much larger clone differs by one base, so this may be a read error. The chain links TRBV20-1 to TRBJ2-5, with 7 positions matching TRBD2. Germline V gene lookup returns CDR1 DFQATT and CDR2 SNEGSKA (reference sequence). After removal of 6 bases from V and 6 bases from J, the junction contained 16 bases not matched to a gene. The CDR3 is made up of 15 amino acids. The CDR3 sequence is CSAYGLAGVGKTQYF. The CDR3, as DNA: TGCAGTGCGTATGGACTCGCGGGAGTTGGGAAGACCCAGTACTTC.

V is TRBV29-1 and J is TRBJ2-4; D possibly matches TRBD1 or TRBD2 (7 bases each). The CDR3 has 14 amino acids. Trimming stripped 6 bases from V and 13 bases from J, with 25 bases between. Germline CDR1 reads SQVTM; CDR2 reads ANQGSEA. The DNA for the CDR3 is TGCAGCGTGGCGGGGGACAGTGGGACGTGGGAGCAGTACTTC. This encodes CSVAGDSGTWEQYF. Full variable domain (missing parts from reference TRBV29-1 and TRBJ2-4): SAVISQKPSRDICQRGTSLTIQCQVDSQVTMMFWYRQQPGQSLTLIATANQGSEATYESGFVIDKFPISRPNLTFSTLTVSNMSPEDSSIYLCSVAGDSGTWEQYFGAGTRLSVL.

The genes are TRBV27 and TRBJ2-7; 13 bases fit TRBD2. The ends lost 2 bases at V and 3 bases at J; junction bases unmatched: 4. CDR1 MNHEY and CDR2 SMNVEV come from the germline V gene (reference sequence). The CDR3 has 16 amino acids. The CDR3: CASSLQGTSGNYEQYF. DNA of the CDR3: TGTGCCAGCAGTTTACAGGGGACTAGCGGGAACTACGAGCAGTACTTC.

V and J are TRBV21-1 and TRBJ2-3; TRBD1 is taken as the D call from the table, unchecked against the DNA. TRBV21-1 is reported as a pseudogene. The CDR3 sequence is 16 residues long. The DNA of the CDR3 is TGTGCCAGCAGCCCTAGGAGGGGACAGGGAGACGATACGCAGTATTTT. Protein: CASSPRRGQGDDTQYF.

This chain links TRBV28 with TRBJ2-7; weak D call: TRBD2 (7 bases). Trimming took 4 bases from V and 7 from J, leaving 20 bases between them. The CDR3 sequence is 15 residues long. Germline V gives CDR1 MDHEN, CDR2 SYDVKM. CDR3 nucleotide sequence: TGTGCCAGCAGTTCTACGCGGACGGGGAGGGGGGAGCAGTACTTC. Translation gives CASSSTRTGRGEQYF.

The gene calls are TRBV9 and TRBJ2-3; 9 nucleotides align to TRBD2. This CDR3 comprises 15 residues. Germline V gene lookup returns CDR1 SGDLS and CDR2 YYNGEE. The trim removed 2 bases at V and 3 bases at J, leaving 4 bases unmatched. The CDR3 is CASSVSGSGTDTQYF. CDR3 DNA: TGTGCCAGCAGCGTTAGCGGGAGCGGGACAGATACGCAGTATTTT.

The CDR3 sequence: CASSSRRSEETQYF. Written as DNA, the CDR3 is TGTGCCAGCTCATCAAGGCGTTCCGAAGAGACCCAGTACTTC. The chain employs TRBV18 and TRBJ2-5; no definite D call. The CDR3 consists of 14 residues. Trimming removed 5 bases at V and 3 bases at J, with 13 bases between. Per germline, CDR1 KGHSH and CDR2 LQKENI. The full variable domain, with the rest looked up from reference TRBV18 and TRBJ2-5, is NAGVMQNPRHLVRRRGQEARLRCSPMKGHSHVYWYRQLPEEGLKFMVYLQKENIIDESGMPKERFSAEFPKEGPSILRIQQVVRGDSAAYFCASSSRRSEETQYFGPGTRLLVL.

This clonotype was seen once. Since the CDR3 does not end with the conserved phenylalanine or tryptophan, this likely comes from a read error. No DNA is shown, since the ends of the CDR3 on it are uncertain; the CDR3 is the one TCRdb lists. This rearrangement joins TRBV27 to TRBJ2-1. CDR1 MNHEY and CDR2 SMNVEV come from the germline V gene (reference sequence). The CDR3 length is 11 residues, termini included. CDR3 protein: CASSSRPREFL.

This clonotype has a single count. CDR3 residues: CASSLGAGLAGESLTYEQYF. CDR3 sequence (DNA): TGTGCCAGCAGCTTAGGGGCGGGACTAGCGGGAGAATCCCTAACCTACGAGCAGTACTTC. This chain connects TRBV11-2 to TRBJ2-7; TRBD2 matches 14 bases. The germline CDR1 and CDR2 sequences are SGHAT and FQNNGV. The trim removed 1 base at V and 2 bases at J, leaving 13 bases unmatched. This CDR3 contains 20 residues.

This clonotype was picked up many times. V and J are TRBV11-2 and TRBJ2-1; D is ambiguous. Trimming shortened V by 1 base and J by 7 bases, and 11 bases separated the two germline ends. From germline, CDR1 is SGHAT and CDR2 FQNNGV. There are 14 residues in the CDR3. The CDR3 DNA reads TGTGCCAGCAGCTTAGGGTCCTTCCGGAATGAGCAGTTCTTC. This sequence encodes CASSLGSFRNEQFF. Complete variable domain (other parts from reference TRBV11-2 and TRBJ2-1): EAGVAQSPRYKIIEKRQSVAFWCNPISGHATLYWYQQILGQGPKLLIQFQNNGVVDDSQLPKDRFSAERLKGVDSTLKIQPAKLEDSAVYLCASSLGSFRNEQFFGPGTRLTVL.

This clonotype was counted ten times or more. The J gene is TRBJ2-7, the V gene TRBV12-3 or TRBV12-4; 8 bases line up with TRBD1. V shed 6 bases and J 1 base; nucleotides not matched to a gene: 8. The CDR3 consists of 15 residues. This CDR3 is CASRRQGRKSYEQYF. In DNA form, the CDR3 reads TGTGCCAGCAGAAGACAGGGGAGGAAATCCTACGAGCAGTACTTC.

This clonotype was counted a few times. CDR3 sequence reads: CASSPGQRTLSGETQYF. In DNA, the CDR3 is TGTGCCAGCAGCCCCGGCCAGCGAACGCTTTCCGGTGAGACCCAGTACTTC. The J gene is TRBJ2-5, the V gene TRBV7-2; no clear D gene. CDR1 is SGHTA and CDR2 is FQGNSA in the germline V gene. The CDR3 spans 17 residues. Trimming removed 5 bases at V and 5 bases at J, with 24 bases between. Using reference TRBV7-2 and TRBJ2-5 for the parts outside the CDR3, the full variable domain is GAGVSQSPSNKVTEKGKDVELRCDPISGHTALYWYRQSLGQGLEFLIYFQGNSAPDKSGLPSDRFSAERTGGSVSTLTIQRTQQEDSAVYLCASSPGQRTLSGETQYFGPGTRLLVL.

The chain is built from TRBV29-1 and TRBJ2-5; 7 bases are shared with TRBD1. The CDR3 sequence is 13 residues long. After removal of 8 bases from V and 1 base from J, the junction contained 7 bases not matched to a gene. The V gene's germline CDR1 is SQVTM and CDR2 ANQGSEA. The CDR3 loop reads CSTLGGLQETQYF. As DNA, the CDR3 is TGCAGCACTTTAGGGGGCCTCCAAGAGACCCAGTACTTC.

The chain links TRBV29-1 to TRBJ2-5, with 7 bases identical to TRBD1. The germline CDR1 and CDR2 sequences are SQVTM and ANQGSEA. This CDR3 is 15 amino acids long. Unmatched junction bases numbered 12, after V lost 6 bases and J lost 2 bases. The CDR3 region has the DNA TGCAGCGTGCGGCCGGGACAGAAGATACAAGAGACCCAGTACTTC. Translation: CSVRPGQKIQETQYF.

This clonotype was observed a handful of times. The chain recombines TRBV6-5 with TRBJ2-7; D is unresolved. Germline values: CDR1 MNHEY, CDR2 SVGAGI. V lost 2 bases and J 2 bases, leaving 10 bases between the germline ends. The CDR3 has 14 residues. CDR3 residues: CASSYGTPPYEQYF. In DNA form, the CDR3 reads TGTGCCAGCAGTTACGGAACACCCCCCTACGAGCAGTACTTC.

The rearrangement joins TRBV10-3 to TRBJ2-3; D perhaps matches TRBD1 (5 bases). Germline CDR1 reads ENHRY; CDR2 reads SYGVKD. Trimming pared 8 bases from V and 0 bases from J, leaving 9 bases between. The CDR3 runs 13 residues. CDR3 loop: CAIGAGSTDTQYF. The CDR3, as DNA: TGTGCCATCGGGGCCGGGAGCACAGATACGCAGTATTTT.

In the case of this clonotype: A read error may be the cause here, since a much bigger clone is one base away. The CDR3 DNA is TGCGCCAGCAGCCAACGGCTGAGCTCCTACAATAAGCAGTACTTC. This gives the protein CASSQRLSSYNKQYF. The chain couples TRBV4-1 to TRBJ2-1; D call uncertain. The tail of the sequence fits TRBJ2-7 better, so the J call may be wrong. CDR3 length: 15 residues. The germline V gene encodes CDR1 MGHRA and CDR2 YSYEKL.